The 16 T cell receptor beta chains presented below share a single source sample, sequenced in a study of blood T cell repertoires in COVID-19. This table comes from immunoSEQ multiplex PCR, and its TCRdb copy is limited to in-frame clones, with some not included. The sample records about 140,000 clones, under 85% being singletons. Sequenced sample: PBMCs or T cells enriched from blood (not recorded which). The receptors come from a young woman who had been exposed to COVID-19.

This clone was counted once. V is TRBV9 and J is TRBJ1-1; maybe TRBD1 (5 bases). Germline V gene lookup returns CDR1 SGDLS and CDR2 YYNGEE. V was pared by 4 bases and J by 6 bases, with 13 bases between. The CDR3 is 13 residues long. The CDR3 spells CASSLNDRPEAFF. CDR3 in DNA: TGTGCCAGCAGCCTTAACGACAGACCTGAAGCTTTCTTT.

This clone appeared a single time. The rearrangement links TRBV9 to TRBJ1-6, with no clear D. CDR1 and CDR2 from the germline V gene are SGDLS and YYNGEE. The CDR3 has 14 residues. Trimming cost V 1 base and J 15 bases, with 17 bases left between them. The CDR3 protein is CASSVRLRDGILHF. CDR3 DNA: TGTGCCAGCAGCGTACGGTTGAGGGATGGGATCCTCCACTTT.

CDR3 sequence reads: CASRGTDRGITEAFF. CDR3 nucleotides: TGTGCCAGCAGAGGGACGGACAGGGGTATCACTGAAGCTTTCTTT. The gene calls are TRBV6-5 and TRBJ1-1; 9 bases map to TRBD1. CDR3 length equals 15 residues. Germline CDR1 is MNHEY and CDR2 is SVGAGI. V shed 6 bases and J 4 bases; nucleotides not matched to a gene: 9.

This chain links TRBV6-6 with TRBJ1-5; D perhaps matches TRBD1 (5 bases). The length of the CDR3 is 14 residues. Looked up from germline, CDR1 is MNHNY and CDR2 is SVGAGI (reference sequence). Trimming pared 6 bases from V and 7 bases from J, leaving 16 bases between. This chain's CDR3 is CASRIDGQPQPQHF. The DNA for the CDR3 is TGTGCCAGCAGAATCGACGGACAACCCCAGCCCCAGCATTTT.

The genes are TRBV6-1 and TRBJ1-6; 7 nucleotides agree with TRBD1. Trimming removed 3 bases from V and 13 bases from J; junction bases left unmatched: 12. This CDR3 region has 15 residues. The germline gives CDR1 MNHNS, CDR2 SASEGT. The CDR3 here is CASSDQDRRLLPLHF. CDR3 in DNA: TGTGCCAGCAGTGACCAGGACAGGCGCCTTCTGCCCCTCCACTTT.

A few counts support this clone. J is TRBJ2-7 and V is TRBV19, with TRBD2 matching over 10 bases. The CDR3 spans 15 residues. The V gene end was trimmed by 3 bases and the J gene end by 2 bases; junction bases not matched to a gene: 4. In germline, CDR1 is LNHDA, CDR2 SQIVND (reference sequence). The CDR3 spells CASSITSGNTYEQYF. For the CDR3, the DNA is TGTGCCAGTAGTATTACTAGCGGGAACACCTACGAGCAGTACTTC.

V is TRBV5-4 and J is TRBJ1-2; TRBD1 might be the D (5 bases). The CDR3 extends over 13 amino acids. Germline V gene data show CDR1 as SGHNT and CDR2 as YYREEE (reference sequence). The V and J ends lost 4 bases and 2 bases respectively, with 9 bases between them. The CDR3 sequence is CASSERQNYGYTF. Here the CDR3 DNA reads TGTGCCAGCAGCGAGAGACAGAACTATGGCTACACCTTC. The whole variable domain, remainder taken from reference TRBV5-4 and TRBJ1-2, is ETGVTQSPTHLIKTRGQQVTLRCSSQSGHNTVSWYQQALGQGPQFIFQYYREEENGRGNFPPRFSGLQFPNYSSELNVNALELDDSALYLCASSERQNYGYTFGSGTRLTVV.

This sequence joins TRBV11-2 and TRBJ2-7, with 8 bases fitting TRBD2. This CDR3 is 17 amino acids long. Germline assignment: CDR1 SGHAT and CDR2 FQNNGV. V lost 0 bases to trimming and J lost 3 bases; unmatched junction nucleotides: 10. The CDR3 nucleotides are TGTGCCAGCAGCTTAGATCCCTGGGTAGCGGGGCTCTACGAGCAGTACTTC. The encoded protein is CASSLDPWVAGLYEQYF.

The chain employs TRBV7-2 and TRBJ1-3, with D possibly matching TRBD1 (5 bases). CDR3 length: 15 amino acids. Germline V gene sequence: CDR1 SGHTA, CDR2 FQGNSA. Trimming took off 3 bases at V and 4 bases at J, with 13 bases between the two ends. DNA of the CDR3: TGTGCCAGCAGCTTCTCTCCAGGGTCAGGAAACACCATATATTTT. It yields the protein CASSFSPGSGNTIYF.

The count of this clone is one. The CDR3 spells CASRPGTLFRDTQYF. The CDR3 DNA is TGTGCCAGCAGACCCGGGACACTCTTTAGAGATACGCAGTATTTT. This chain uses TRBV6-5 with TRBJ2-3; the D gene is possibly TRBD1 (6 bases). Germline V gives CDR1 MNHEY, CDR2 SVGAGI. This CDR3 has 15 amino acids. Trimming took off 6 bases at V and 5 bases at J, with 18 bases between the two ends.

The CDR3, as DNA: TGTGCCAGCACCCCCAGAGGGTTGTCTAATGAAAAACTGTTTTTT. Protein: CASTPRGLSNEKLFF. The chain has TRBV6-5 and TRBJ1-4; D gene uncertain. Between the trimmed V and J ends, which lost 7 bases and 3 bases, there was a span of 15 bases. Germline V gives CDR1 MNHEY, CDR2 SVGAGI. This CDR3 has 15 residues.

The genes are TRBV14 and TRBJ2-1; 15 nucleotides align to TRBD2. Germline CDR1 reads SGHDN; CDR2 reads FVKESK. The CDR3 has 17 residues. Germline trimming cut 4 bases from V and 4 bases from J; bases unmatched to any gene: 5. CDR3 sequence: CASSLGTSGRRYNEQFF. As DNA, the CDR3 is TGTGCCAGCAGCCTCGGGACTAGCGGGAGGCGATACAATGAGCAGTTCTTC.

V usage is TRBV2 and J usage is TRBJ2-7, with 11 bases matching TRBD2. The germline V gene encodes CDR1 SNHLY and CDR2 FYNNEI. With 8 bases clipped from V and 4 bases from J, the junction kept 4 bases outside the gene matches. The length of the CDR3 is 13 residues. For the CDR3, the DNA is TGTGCCAGCGCACGACTAGCGGGATACGAGCAGTACTTC. Its translation: CASARLAGYEQYF.

The chain recombines TRBV2 with TRBJ1-3; the D is unclear. Per the germline V gene, CDR1 is SNHLY and CDR2 is FYNNEI. Trimming cost V 7 bases and J 0 bases, with 10 bases left between them. The CDR3 extends over 14 amino acids. The CDR3 DNA is TGTGCCAGCATAGGCGGATTCTCTGGAAACACCATATATTTT. It encodes CASIGGFSGNTIYF.

The V gene is TRBV20-1, the J gene TRBJ1-2; 7 positions agree with TRBD1. Germline V gives CDR1 DFQATT, CDR2 SNEGSKA (reference sequence). The CDR3 is 11 residues long. With V trimmed by 7 bases and J by 4 bases, 3 bases remained unmatched. CDR3 in amino acids: CSVRGTYGYTF. The CDR3 DNA follows: TGCAGTGTCAGGGGGACCTATGGCTACACCTTC.

This clone was found a few times. The chain links TRBV6-6 to TRBJ2-7; 7 positions agree with TRBD2. Germline values: CDR1 MNHNY, CDR2 SVGAGI (reference sequence). The length of the CDR3 is 16 residues. Trimming took 5 bases from V and 0 from J; bases not matched to a gene: 10. CDR3 in amino acids: CASSRLGRERSYEQYF. Here the CDR3 DNA reads TGTGCCAGCAGTCGACTCGGGCGGGAGCGCTCCTACGAGCAGTACTTC.